Following are 12 T cell receptor beta chains from one sample sequenced in a study of cytomegalovirus exposure and HLA in healthy donors. PCR was performed using 60 Vbeta and 13 Jbeta primers. Libraries were prepared by immunoSEQ multiplex PCR; TCRdb keeps only in-frame clonotypes and omits some of them. Of fewer than 200,000 clones listed, 80% are singletons. The sample consisted of PBMCs. The receptors were sampled from a boy younger than 18 in good health and CMV-seronegative.

This chain links TRBV5-1 with TRBJ1-2; 9 bases line up with TRBD1. Germline CDR1 is SGHRS and CDR2 is YFSETQ. With V trimmed by 9 bases and J by 3 bases, 9 bases remained unmatched. This CDR3 has 14 residues. CDR3 amino acids: CATSKGDRDYGYTF. The CDR3, as DNA: TGCGCCACCTCAAAGGGGGACAGGGACTATGGCTACACCTTC. Full variable domain (remainder filled in from reference TRBV5-1 and TRBJ1-2): KAGVTQTPRYLIKTRGQQVTLSCSPISGHRSVSWYQQTPGQGLQFLFEYFSETQRNKGNFPGRFSGRQFSNSRSEMNVSTLELGDSALYLCATSKGDRDYGYTFGSGTRLTVV.

The chain recombines TRBV19 with TRBJ1-2; no reliable D call. V gave up 8 bases and J gave up 3 bases, with 10 bases separating them. The germline V gene has CDR1 LNHDA and CDR2 SQIVND (reference sequence). CDR3 size: 12 residues. CDR3 sequence: CASRGSDYGYTF. The CDR3, as DNA: TGTGCCAGTCGCGGGTCGGACTATGGCTACACCTTC.

The CDR3 nucleotides read TGTGCCAGCAGTTCTGGCGGGGGCCGCTCCTACAATGAGCAGTTCTTC. This encodes CASSSGGGRSYNEQFF. The chain links TRBV7-9 to TRBJ2-1, with D possibly TRBD2 on 7 matching bases. V lost 6 bases to trimming and J lost 0 bases, with 15 bases between them. CDR3 length: 16 amino acids. Per the germline V gene, CDR1 is SEHNR and CDR2 is FQNEAQ (reference sequence).

This sequence joins TRBV5-1 and TRBJ2-5, with D tentatively TRBD1 (6 bases). The CDR3 spans 15 residues. V was cut by 3 bases and J by 5 bases, with 17 bases left in between. CDR1 is SGHRS, CDR2 YFSETQ, per germline. In DNA form, the CDR3 reads TGCGCCAGCAGCTGGGTGCAGAGTGGACAGGAGACCCAGTACTTC. This gives the protein CASSWVQSGQETQYF. The whole variable domain, remainder taken from reference TRBV5-1 and TRBJ2-5, is KAGVTQTPRYLIKTRGQQVTLSCSPISGHRSVSWYQQTPGQGLQFLFEYFSETQRNKGNFPGRFSGRQFSNSRSEMNVSTLELGDSALYLCASSWVQSGQETQYFGPGTRLLVL.

CDR3 sequence reads: CASSSMGLAGGVPGELFF. The CDR3 nucleotides read TGTGCCAGCAGTTCGATGGGACTAGCGGGAGGGGTTCCCGGGGAGCTGTTTTTT. The gene calls are TRBV27 and TRBJ2-2; 16 bases fit TRBD2. V shed 4 bases, J shed 6 bases, and the junction held 8 bases outside the gene matches. The CDR3 is made up of 18 amino acids. Looked up from germline, CDR1 is MNHEY and CDR2 is SMNVEV (reference sequence).

This rearrangement joins TRBV27 to TRBJ1-2, with 10 positions matching TRBD1. The CDR3 spans 13 residues. V shed 0 bases and J 10 bases; nucleotides not matched to a gene: 2. Germline V gene sequence: CDR1 MNHEY, CDR2 SMNVEV (reference sequence). CDR3 protein: CASSLSGTGVYTF. As DNA, the CDR3 is TGTGCCAGCAGTTTATCTGGGACAGGGGTCTACACCTTC.

V usage is TRBV6-5 and J usage is TRBJ2-1, with a possible D match to TRBD1 (6 bases). V lost 6 bases to trimming and J lost 9 bases, with 12 bases between them. CDR1 is MNHEY and CDR2 is SVGAGI in the germline V gene. The CDR3 has 12 amino acids. Written as DNA, the CDR3 is TGTGCCAGCAGCCGCACAGGGAGTGAGCAGTTCTTC. Encoded protein: CASSRTGSEQFF.

This clone was recorded a few times. This chain connects TRBV5-1 to TRBJ1-2; 10 nucleotides line up with TRBD1. The CDR3 is 14 residues long. CDR1 SGHRS and CDR2 YFSETQ come from the germline V gene. Trimming cost V 7 bases and J 8 bases; bases outside gene matches: 11. As DNA, the CDR3 is TGCGCCAGCGGAGAGACAGGGGGCGCGTCAGGCTACACCTTC. This translates into CASGETGGASGYTF.

This chain uses TRBV4-3 with TRBJ1-2, with 10 bases that match TRBD1. The V and J ends lost 2 bases and 6 bases, in that order; junction bases with no gene match: 12. CDR3 length: 17 residues. CDR1 is LGHNA, CDR2 YSLEER, per germline. The CDR3 DNA is TGCGCCAGCAGCCAACTATTGGGGGACAGGGGAGGAGATGGCTACACCTTC. Protein sequence: CASSQLLGDRGGDGYTF.

This chain uses TRBV4-2 with TRBJ2-7; 9 positions match TRBD2. V shed 3 bases, J shed 0 bases, and the junction held 6 bases outside the gene matches. CDR3 length: 16 residues. The germline V gene encodes CDR1 LGHNA and CDR2 YNFKEQ. The CDR3 sequence is CASSQVEGLASYEQYF. The CDR3 region has the DNA TGTGCCAGCAGCCAGGTGGAGGGACTAGCCTCCTACGAGCAGTACTTC.

This rearrangement joins TRBV7-3 to TRBJ2-2; 8 bases agree with TRBD2. Germline lookup yields CDR1 SGHTA and CDR2 FQGTGA. V trimming: 1 base; J trimming: 4 bases; junction bases outside the gene matches: 8. The CDR3 is 17 amino acids. The CDR3 loop is CASSLRGAGAGTGELFF. The CDR3 DNA reads TGTGCCAGCAGCTTAAGAGGAGCGGGAGCGGGCACCGGGGAGCTGTTTTTT.

The rearrangement links TRBV5-5 to TRBJ1-5, with 7 nucleotides matching TRBD1. The CDR3 is 15 residues long. Trimming at V came to 4 bases and at J to 0 bases, leaving 4 bases not matched to a gene. The germline V gene has CDR1 SGHKS and CDR2 YYEKEE (reference sequence). CDR3: CASSPGQISNQPQHF. CDR3 bases: TGTGCCAGCAGCCCGGGACAGATTAGCAATCAGCCCCAGCATTTT.